These 3 T cell receptor beta chains came from one sample sequenced in a study of T-cell memory formation after mild COVID-19. Via MiXCR, TCRdb re-called the 5' RACE reads, giving one row per CDR3 protein. The table includes hundreds of thousands of distinct CDR3 sequences, around 16% detected once. The material sequenced was PBMCs or a T cell subset sorted from them (not recorded which). These receptor sequences come from an adult woman who had mild COVID-19 (a few samples of this study predate the infection). Cell type and time point are not known.

This clonotype was recorded many times. V is TRBV3-1 and J is TRBJ2-5, with 7 bases aligning to TRBD1. The V gene end was trimmed by 4 bases and the J gene end by 5 bases; junction bases not matched to a gene: 7. CDR1 and CDR2 from the germline V gene are LGHDT and YNNKEL (reference sequence). The CDR3 contains 14 residues. The CDR3 is CASSPRQGLETQYF. CDR3 nucleotide sequence: TGTGCCAGCAGCCCTCGACAGGGTTTGGAGACCCAGTACTTC.

This clonotype came up a few times. The genes are TRBV12-3 or TRBV12-4 and TRBJ2-3, with D uncertain. Trimming cost V 3 bases and J 5 bases, with 6 bases left between them. The CDR3 runs 12 residues. The chain's CDR3 is CASSFSRDTQYF. For the CDR3, the DNA is TGTGCCAGCAGTTTTTCAAGAGATACGCAGTATTTT.

The gene calls are TRBV4-1 and TRBJ2-2, with 9 bases that match TRBD2. The V gene end was trimmed by 4 bases and the J gene end by 6 bases; junction bases not matched to a gene: 9. This CDR3 is built from 16 residues. Germline CDR1 and CDR2: MGHRA and YSYEKL. CDR3 loop: CASSPASGVWSGELFF. The CDR3 bases are TGCGCCAGCAGCCCCGCTAGCGGGGTTTGGTCCGGGGAGCTGTTTTTT.